Below are 13 T cell receptor beta chains sequenced from a single sample in a study of T cell changes during pregnancy in multiple sclerosis (dated by TCRdb to between 2018 and 2021). The library was made by the immunoSEQ multiplex PCR assay. TCRdb mirrors the immuneACCESS table, restricted to in-frame sequences. Some clones are absent from its copies; in checked studies, under half trace to an unresolved V gene, and the reason for the others is unknown. The sample yields tens of thousands of clones; around 92% were counted once. The ten top clones hold 2% to 2.5% of the sample. The sample here was peripheral blood, taken after pregnancy. The origin of the receptors is a female donor with multiple sclerosis, enrolled in a pregnancy study.

This chain uses TRBV7-9 with TRBJ2-7; D is uncertain. Germline V CDR1 and CDR2: SEHNR, FQNEAQ (reference sequence). Trimming shortened V by 7 bases and J by 7 bases, and 17 bases separated the two germline ends. This CDR3 has 13 amino acids. This CDR3 reads CASIKSEDGEQYF. The CDR3 coding sequence is TGTGCCAGCATAAAGTCTGAAGACGGGGAGCAGTACTTC.

The chain uses TRBV19 and TRBJ1-2; tentative D call: TRBD1 (6 bases). V was clipped by 5 bases and J by 7 bases, with 14 bases between them. This CDR3 is 13 amino acids long. In germline, CDR1 is LNHDA, CDR2 SQIVND (reference sequence). CDR3 protein: CASSLGAPLGYTF. Written as DNA, the CDR3 is TGTGCCAGTAGTTTGGGGGCTCCCCTTGGCTACACCTTC.

V and J are TRBV5-1 and TRBJ1-1, with TRBD1 matching over 9 bases. Germline V gene data show CDR1 as SGHRS and CDR2 as YFSETQ. V shed 0 bases and J 4 bases; nucleotides not matched to a gene: 13. The CDR3 sequence is 18 residues long. The CDR3 sequence: CASSLGFDGTGRGTEAFF. The CDR3 DNA follows: TGCGCCAGCAGCTTGGGATTCGATGGGACAGGGCGGGGCACTGAAGCTTTCTTT.

J is TRBJ1-6 and V is TRBV18, with 7 bases identical to TRBD1. The V gene end was trimmed by 6 bases and the J gene end by 13 bases; junction bases not matched to a gene: 9. CDR1 and CDR2 from the germline V gene are KGHSH and LQKENI. The CDR3 contains 13 residues. CDR3 nucleotides: TGTGCCAGCTCTAGGGGGCCCGTGGTCCCCCTCCACTTT. This codes for CASSRGPVVPLHF.

This chain links TRBV4-1 with TRBJ1-3; 8 nucleotides line up with TRBD1. Germline CDR1 MGHRA, CDR2 YSYEKL. The CDR3 has 15 amino acids. V lost 0 bases to trimming and J lost 2 bases; unmatched junction nucleotides: 0. CDR3: CASSQDRGPGNTIYF. The CDR3 DNA sequence: TGCGCCAGCAGCCAAGACAGGGGGCCTGGAAACACCATATATTTT.

The chain uses TRBV7-9 and TRBJ1-2; the match to TRBD1 covers 9 bases. CDR3 length: 15 residues. In germline, CDR1 is SEHNR, CDR2 FQNEAQ (reference sequence). V gave up 2 bases and J gave up 7 bases; unmatched junction bases: 8. CDR3 DNA: TGTGCCAGCAGCTTAATCGGACAGGGGTCCGGTGGCTACACCTTC. Translating it yields CASSLIGQGSGGYTF.

The CDR3, as DNA: TGCGCCAGCAGCCGGGACAGGGCGAGGACTGAAGCTTTCTTT. Translation: CASSRDRARTEAFF. V usage is TRBV5-1 and J usage is TRBJ1-1; 9 nucleotides agree with TRBD1. V lost 4 bases to trimming and J lost 5 bases; unmatched junction nucleotides: 6. Germline V gives CDR1 SGHRS, CDR2 YFSETQ. The CDR3 has 14 residues.

The rearrangement joins TRBV5-8 to TRBJ2-7; a weak D match, TRBD1 (5 bases). With 4 bases removed from V and 4 bases from J, the gap between germline ends came to 15 bases. CDR1 SGHTS and CDR2 YDEGEE come from the germline V gene. There are 14 residues in the CDR3. The CDR3 DNA follows: TGTGCCAGCAGCCGGCGACAGAGCACTTACGAGCAGTACTTC. Translated: CASSRRQSTYEQYF.

This sequence joins TRBV9 and TRBJ1-3; tentative D call: TRBD1 (6 bases). The CDR3 totals 19 residues. The germline CDR1 and CDR2 sequences are SGDLS and YYNGEE. Trimming took off 0 bases at V and 0 bases at J, with 19 bases between the two ends. The CDR3 protein is CASSVAVIGGGRSGNTIYF. The CDR3 region has the DNA TGTGCCAGCAGCGTAGCCGTCATAGGCGGGGGCCGCTCTGGAAACACCATATATTTT.

This clone was recorded once. The chain joins TRBV5-8 to TRBJ1-1; D gene uncertain. Germline CDR1 and CDR2: SGHTS and YDEGEE. V lost 7 bases to trimming and J lost 7 bases, with 5 bases between them. The CDR3 totals 9 residues. The CDR3 reads CASFSEAFF. CDR3 sequence (DNA): TGTGCCAGCTTTAGTGAAGCTTTCTTT.

V and J are TRBV19 and TRBJ2-5; 11 positions match TRBD2. The germline CDR1 and CDR2 sequences are LNHDA and SQIVND (reference sequence). The CDR3 is made up of 15 amino acids. V lost 5 bases to trimming and J lost 4 bases; unmatched junction nucleotides: 6. The CDR3 is CASSPIAGGPETQYF. CDR3 bases: TGTGCCAGTAGTCCAATAGCGGGAGGGCCAGAGACCCAGTACTTC.

The sample holds one count of this clone. The chain employs TRBV6-6 and TRBJ1-2, with D perhaps TRBD1 (5 bases). Germline V CDR1 and CDR2: MNHNY, SVGAGI (reference sequence). CDR3 length: 14 amino acids. Trimming removed 0 bases at V and 8 bases at J, with 13 bases between. In DNA form, the CDR3 reads TGTGCCAGCAGTTACTCGAAGGACAAGAGGGGCTACACCTTC. Amino acids: CASSYSKDKRGYTF.

The rearrangement links TRBV11-2 to TRBJ2-7; 9 bases are shared with TRBD1. The germline V gene encodes CDR1 SGHAT and CDR2 FQNNGV. V was clipped by 4 bases and J by 5 bases; unmatched bases: 3. The CDR3 spans 13 residues. The CDR3 here is CASSSGQGNEQYF. CDR3 bases: TGTGCCAGCAGCTCGGGACAGGGTAACGAGCAGTACTTC. The full variable domain, completed using reference TRBV11-2 and TRBJ2-7, is EAGVAQSPRYKIIEKRQSVAFWCNPISGHATLYWYQQILGQGPKLLIQFQNNGVVDDSQLPKDRFSAERLKGVDSTLKIQPAKLEDSAVYLCASSSGQGNEQYFGPGTRLTVT.